This T cell receptor (beta chain) was captured by sequencing in a study of a mutant IDH1 vaccine in newly diagnosed glioma (dated by TCRdb to about 2021). Looking at the study overall: Eight vaccinations were administered to patients in weeks 1, 3, 5, 7, 11, 15, 19 and 23, corresponding to visits V03 through V10. Vaccination began 4-6 weeks after radiotherapy alone, or alongside temozolomide cycles in the chemotherapy-containing groups. Of the roughly 34 treated patients, approximately 62% were male and around 40% were female, and the mean age was roughly 40 years. Before enrollment, most patients had been given radiochemotherapy with temozolomide as standard therapy, while the rest had received either radiotherapy alone or temozolomide alone. Six visits were used for peripheral blood collection: V03 (baseline), V05, V07, V10, V12 and V13. Longitudinal TCRB deep sequencing was performed for roughly 24 treated patients wherever samples were available for exploratory analyses. Summary of the overall study and its limitations: The authors noted that analyses of patient blood samples could not be reproduced because of sample limitations. No apparent relationship was observed between pseudoprogression and alterations in the top peripheral T cell clonotypes detected by TCRB sequencing. Selection of PBMC samples for TCRB deep sequencing was based on availability. Across multiple MHC alleles, vaccine-induced immune responses were seen in around 93% of patients.

The library was generated by the immunoSEQ multiplex PCR assay. Rearranged TCR beta chain sequences were amplified with the hsTCRB Kit following the manufacturer's protocol. An Illumina MiSeq was used to sequence the TCRB libraries. Per the authors' processing: The kit vendor's proprietary platform handled demultiplexing, trimming and gene mapping. In its TCRdb copy, this immuneACCESS table keeps in-frame sequences only and misses some clones. Where compared with another copy, unresolved V genes explain less than half of these, and the others have no known cause. The D gene and trimming were derived from the DNA, and the V and J assignments and clone size from that table. Counted in this sample were roughly 50,000 clones; about 81% of them appeared once. The ten largest clonotypes hold approximately 8% of the sample. Clipping removes 4 bases from V and 3 bases from J, with 10 as the unmatched junction base count. Spanning cysteine to phenylalanine, the CDR3 consists of 16 amino acids. Only the CDR3 part of the read is kept: 48 bases, read in frame from the first base. In the germline V gene, CDR1 corresponds to SGHDT and CDR2 to YYEEEE.

The time point label, read with the paper, signifies: week 23, last vaccination. Every vaccine dose consisted of 300 ug of a 20-mer mutant IDH1 peptide in Montanide, administered subcutaneously together with topical imiquimod. The donors had newly diagnosed IDH1-mutant astrocytomas of WHO grade 3 or 4 that showed loss of nuclear ATRX. The samples were drawn from NOA16, a multicentre, single-arm, open-label phase I trial in Germany that tested a mutant IDH1 peptide vaccine in humans for the first time. Genomic DNA for TCRB sequencing was isolated from EDTA blood with the DNeasy Blood and Tissue Kit. In the case of this clone: It lacks a known antigen. Base qualities are not at hand, and no much larger clone is one base apart.

The material sequenced was PBMCs, taken from a glioma patient whose treatment included an IDH1 peptide vaccine. The sequence derives from a woman in her forties with glioma. Some clones in this sample may be carry-over from other donors' samples. This receptor chain uses TRBV5-6 and TRBJ1-2; the central 9 bases match TRBD1. The CDR3 is CASSQGQGQLYYGYTF. Read as DNA, the sequence is TGTGCCAGCAGCCAAGGACAGGGGCAGCTTTACTATGGCTACACCTTC.